This T cell receptor (beta chain) was captured by sequencing in a study of T cells after somatic rescue of genetic block. Measured with immunoSEQ multiplex PCR; TCRdb has only the in-frame clones, and not every one. Of tens of thousands of clones in the sample, 85% to 95% were seen once. CDR3 length: 13 residues. In germline, CDR1 is MNHNY, CDR2 SVGAGI (reference sequence). The ends lost 5 bases at V and 5 bases at J; junction bases unmatched: 5. What was sequenced was peripheral blood mononuclear cells (PBMCs). The TCR sequence derives from a man aged 35-49 years. V usage is TRBV6-6 and J usage is TRBJ2-5; 7 bases map to TRBD1. CDR3 protein: CASSRGLGETQYF. The CDR3 DNA sequence: TGTGCCAGCAGTAGGGGGCTGGGGGAGACCCAGTACTTC.